Sequencing of this TCR beta chain was carried out in a study of blood T cell repertoires in COVID-19. Study in general: T cells, B-cell-depleted T cells, or PBMCs provided the cDNA or gDNA that served as material.

V gave up 2 bases and J gave up 5 bases; unmatched junction bases: 10. CDR3 length: 16 amino acids. CDR1 LGHDT and CDR2 YNNKEL come from the germline V gene (reference sequence). Sequenced by immunoSEQ multiplex PCR; TCRdb stores in-frame clones only, minus some. The sample lists roughly 180,000 clones, about 83% occurring once. This chain uses TRBV3-1 (or the pseudogene TRBV3-2) with TRBJ2-5, with 8 bases that match TRBD2. This TCR was sampled from a woman aged 45-60 years in a cohort exposed to, infected with or recovered from COVID-19 (not recorded which). The sample consisted of PBMCs or T cells enriched from blood (not recorded which). The CDR3 nucleotides are TGTGCCAGCAGCCAACCAACAGGGCCGGGGGGGGAGACCCAGTACTTC. This codes for CASSQPTGPGGETQYF.